This TCR beta chain comes out of a study of identical twins. Trimming took off 6 bases at V and 9 bases at J, with 21 bases between the two ends. Germline-derived CDR1 and CDR2 are SQVTM and ANQGSEA. The CDR3 covers 14 residues. The table lists this clonotype with many counts. Its target is unknown. General observations from the study: Researchers reported weaker excess twin sharing in beta out-of-frame sequences.

TCRdb passed the 5' RACE reads through MiXCR, listing each CDR3 protein once. The sample carries hundreds of thousands of distinct CDR3 sequences, over 5% recorded once. Sequencing was done on a sample of naive T cells sorted from blood. The TCR originated in a young man in good health. The chain employs TRBV29-1 and TRBJ1-3; TRBD1 is a possible D gene (5 bases). CDR3 amino acids: CSVRDGAMWGTIYF. As DNA, the CDR3 is TGCAGCGTCCGGGACGGGGCGATGTGGGGCACCATATATTTT.